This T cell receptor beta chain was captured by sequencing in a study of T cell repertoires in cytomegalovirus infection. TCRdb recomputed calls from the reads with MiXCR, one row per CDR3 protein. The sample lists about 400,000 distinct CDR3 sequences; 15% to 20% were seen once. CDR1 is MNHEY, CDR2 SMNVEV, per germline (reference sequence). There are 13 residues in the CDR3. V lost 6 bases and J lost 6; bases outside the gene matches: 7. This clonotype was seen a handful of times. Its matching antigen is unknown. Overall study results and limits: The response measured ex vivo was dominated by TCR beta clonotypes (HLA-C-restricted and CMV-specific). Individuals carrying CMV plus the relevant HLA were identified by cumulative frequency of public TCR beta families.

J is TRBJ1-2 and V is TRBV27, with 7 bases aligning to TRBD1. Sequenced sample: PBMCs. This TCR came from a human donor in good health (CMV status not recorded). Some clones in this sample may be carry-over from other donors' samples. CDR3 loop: CASSLGTADGYTF. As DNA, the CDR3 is TGTGCCAGCAGCTTGGGGACAGCGGATGGCTACACCTTC.